The 9 T cell receptor beta chains in this list originate from one sample, sequenced in a study of blood T cell repertoires in COVID-19. Assay: immunoSEQ multiplex PCR; the TCRdb copy retains only in-frame clones and omits some. The table includes roughly 99,000 clones, roughly 88% detected once. Sequenced: peripheral blood. The source of these receptors is a man aged 50-59 years with COVID-19, enrolled during active disease.

The rearrangement uses TRBV5-6 and TRBJ2-7; 8 positions agree with TRBD2. Germline V gives CDR1 SGHDT, CDR2 YYEEEE. V lost 4 bases and J lost 1; bases outside the gene matches: 10. CDR3 length: 16 residues. This chain's CDR3 is CASSLPGTSKSYEQYF. The CDR3 DNA is TGTGCCAGCAGCCTACCCGGGACTAGTAAGTCCTACGAGCAGTACTTC.

The chain employs TRBV24-1 and TRBJ1-2, with D possibly being TRBD1 (5 bases). The CDR3 is 15 amino acids. Germline values: CDR1 KGHDR, CDR2 SFDVKD. The V end was cut by 2 bases, the J end by 4 bases, with 13 bases between. In DNA, the CDR3 is TGTGCCACCAGTGATTCTCAGGACAAGGGCTATGGCTACACCTTC. It is translated as CATSDSQDKGYGYTF.

A single count supports this clone. The rearrangement links TRBV11-3 to TRBJ2-7; TRBD1 matches 7 bases. The CDR3 has 14 residues. V shed 5 bases and J 0 bases; nucleotides not matched to a gene: 4. Germline loops: CDR1 SGHNT, CDR2 YENEEA. CDR3 nucleotides: TGTGCCAGCAGCCCCCGGGACAGCTCCTACGAGCAGTACTTC. Amino acids: CASSPRDSSYEQYF.

The gene calls are TRBV14 and TRBJ1-2; D possibly corresponds to TRBD1 (5 bases). V was clipped by 6 bases and J by 6 bases, with 14 bases between them. CDR1 and CDR2 (germline): SGHDN, FVKESK. This CDR3 spans 13 amino acids. CDR3 residues: CASSPRQTDGYTF. CDR3 nucleotides: TGTGCCAGCAGTCCCCGACAGACGGATGGCTACACCTTC.

The gene calls are TRBV10-2 and TRBJ2-1, with 8 bases matching TRBD1. CDR3 length equals 14 residues. Germline trimming cut 7 bases from V and 6 bases from J; bases unmatched to any gene: 8. CDR1 is WSHSY and CDR2 is SAAADI in the germline V gene. CDR3 DNA sequence: TGCGCCAGCACTACCGGGACAGGCACCAATGAGCAGTTCTTC. This gives the protein CASTTGTGTNEQFF.

The table lists this clone with a count of one. The chain carries TRBV9 and TRBJ2-1; possibly TRBD2 for D (6 bases). The V gene's germline CDR1 is SGDLS and CDR2 YYNGEE. Trimming took 4 bases from V and 1 from J, leaving 12 bases between them. The CDR3 is 15 amino acids. CDR3 nucleotide sequence: TGTGCCAGCAGCCCCCTGGGGGGATCCTACAATGAGCAGTTCTTC. This encodes CASSPLGGSYNEQFF.

The chain recombines TRBV10-3 with TRBJ2-5; 11 positions agree with TRBD2. The germline gives CDR1 ENHRY, CDR2 SYGVKD. The CDR3 loop spans 15 amino acids. V shed 3 bases and J 1 base; nucleotides not matched to a gene: 1. CDR3 amino acids: CAISDSGGAQETQYF. CDR3 coding DNA: TGTGCCATCAGTGATAGCGGGGGGGCCCAAGAGACCCAGTACTTC.

The rearrangement uses TRBV12-3 or TRBV12-4 and TRBJ2-7; D remains ambiguous. The CDR3 consists of 12 residues. Trimming left V 3 bases short and J 3 bases short, with 6 bases between. The CDR3 spells CASSFFGYEQYF. In nucleotides, the CDR3 is TGTGCCAGCAGTTTTTTCGGCTACGAGCAGTACTTC.

The chain's CDR3 is CASRGTDYEQYF. DNA of the CDR3: TGTGCCAGTAGAGGGACAGACTACGAGCAGTACTTC. V usage is TRBV19 and J usage is TRBJ2-7, with 7 bases identical to TRBD1. Germline trimming cut 6 bases from V and 3 bases from J; bases unmatched to any gene: 2. Per germline, CDR1 LNHDA and CDR2 SQIVND (reference sequence). This CDR3 spans 12 amino acids.